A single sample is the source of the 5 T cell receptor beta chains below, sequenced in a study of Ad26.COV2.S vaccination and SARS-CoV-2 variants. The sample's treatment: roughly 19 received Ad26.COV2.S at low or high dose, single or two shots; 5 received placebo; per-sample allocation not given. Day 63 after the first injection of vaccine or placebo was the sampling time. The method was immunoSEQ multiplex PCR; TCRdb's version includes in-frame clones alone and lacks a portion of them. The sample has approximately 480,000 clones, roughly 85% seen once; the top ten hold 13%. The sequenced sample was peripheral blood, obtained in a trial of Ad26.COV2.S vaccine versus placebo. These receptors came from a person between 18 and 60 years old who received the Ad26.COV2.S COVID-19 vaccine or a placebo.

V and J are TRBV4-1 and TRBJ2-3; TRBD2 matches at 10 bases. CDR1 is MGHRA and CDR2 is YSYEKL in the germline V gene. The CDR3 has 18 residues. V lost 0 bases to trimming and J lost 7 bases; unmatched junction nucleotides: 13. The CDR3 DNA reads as TGCGCCAGCAGCCAAGACAGGTGGGGGACTAGCGAAAGGAATACGCAGTATTTT. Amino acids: CASSQDRWGTSERNTQYF.

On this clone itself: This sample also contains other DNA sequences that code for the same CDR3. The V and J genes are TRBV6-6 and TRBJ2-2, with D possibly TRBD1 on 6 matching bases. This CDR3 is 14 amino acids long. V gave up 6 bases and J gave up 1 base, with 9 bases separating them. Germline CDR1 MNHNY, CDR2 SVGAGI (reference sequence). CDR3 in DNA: TGTGCCAGCAGCCTGACAGGGAACACCGGGGAGCTGTTTTTT. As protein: CASSLTGNTGELFF.

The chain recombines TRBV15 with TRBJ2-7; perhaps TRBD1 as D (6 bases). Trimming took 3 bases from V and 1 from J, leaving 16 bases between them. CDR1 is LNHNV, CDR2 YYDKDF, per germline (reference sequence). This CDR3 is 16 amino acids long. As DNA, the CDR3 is TGTGCCACCAGCAGGAGACAGGACCCGGGGTCCTACGAGCAGTACTTC. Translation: CATSRRQDPGSYEQYF.

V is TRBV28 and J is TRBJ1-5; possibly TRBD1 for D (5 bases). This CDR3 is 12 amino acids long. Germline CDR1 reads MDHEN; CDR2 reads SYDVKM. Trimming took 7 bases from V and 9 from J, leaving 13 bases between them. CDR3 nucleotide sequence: TGTGCCAGCACCCTCACGGGGGGGCCCCAGCATTTT. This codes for CASTLTGGPQHF.

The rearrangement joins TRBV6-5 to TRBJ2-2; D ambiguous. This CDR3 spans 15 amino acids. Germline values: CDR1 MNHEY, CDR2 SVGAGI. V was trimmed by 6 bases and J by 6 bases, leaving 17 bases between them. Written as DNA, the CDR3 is TGTGCCAGCAGGCCACCCCTTCTATCCGCCGGGGAGCTGTTTTTT. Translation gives CASRPPLLSAGELFF.